The entry below gives a single T cell receptor (beta chain) sequence along with its context. TCRdb re-derived calls from the RT-PCR reads in MiXCR, one entry per CDR3 protein. The sample has 400,000 to 500,000 distinct CDR3 sequences, roughly 16% seen once; the top ten hold around 7.2%. This sample was included in a study of patients and donors after allogeneic stem cell transplantation. Trimming removed 2 bases from V and 6 bases from J; junction bases left unmatched: 7. The V gene's germline CDR1 is SQVTM and CDR2 ANQGSEA. This CDR3 comprises 14 residues. This clonotype originated in a human donor who was either an allogeneic HSCT recipient or a stem cell or donor lymphocyte infusion donor (not recorded which). It is not recorded whose cells these are; they may come from a transplant donor. The V and J genes are TRBV29-1 and TRBJ2-3; 8 nucleotides match TRBD2. Sequencing used blood, either unsorted or a sorted T cell fraction (not recorded which). CDR3 in DNA: TGCAGCGTTGAAAGGTGGGAGCGGGGGGATACGCAGTATTTT. Amino acid sequence: CSVERWERGDTQYF.